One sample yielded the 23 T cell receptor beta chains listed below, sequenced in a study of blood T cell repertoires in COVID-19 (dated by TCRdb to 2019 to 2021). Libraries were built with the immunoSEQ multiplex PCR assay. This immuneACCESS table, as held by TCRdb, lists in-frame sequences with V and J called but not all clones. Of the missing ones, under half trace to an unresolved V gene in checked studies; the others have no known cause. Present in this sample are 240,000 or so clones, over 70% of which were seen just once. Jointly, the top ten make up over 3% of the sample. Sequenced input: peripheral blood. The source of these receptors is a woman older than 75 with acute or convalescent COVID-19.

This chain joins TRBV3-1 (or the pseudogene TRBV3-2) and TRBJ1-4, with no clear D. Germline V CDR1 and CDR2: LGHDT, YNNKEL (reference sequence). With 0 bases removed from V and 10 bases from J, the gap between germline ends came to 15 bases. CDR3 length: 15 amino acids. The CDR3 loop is CASSQDEARTRKLFF. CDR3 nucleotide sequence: TGTGCCAGCAGCCAAGACGAAGCGAGGACTCGAAAACTGTTTTTT.

CDR3 sequence (DNA): TGTGCCAGCAGTAGGGGGCGGACCAGTGTCGGGGAGCTGTTTTTT. Amino acids: CASSRGRTSVGELFF. V is TRBV14 and J is TRBJ2-2; 7 bases agree with TRBD1. From germline, CDR1 is SGHDN and CDR2 FVKESK. The junction had 11 bases not matched to a gene; V was cut back by 6 bases and J by 7 bases. This CDR3 region has 15 residues.

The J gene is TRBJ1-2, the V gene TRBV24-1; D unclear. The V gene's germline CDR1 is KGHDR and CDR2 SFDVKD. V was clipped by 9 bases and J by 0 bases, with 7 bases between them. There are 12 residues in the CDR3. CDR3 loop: CATADTNYGYTF. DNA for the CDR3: TGTGCCACCGCGGATACTAACTATGGCTACACCTTC.

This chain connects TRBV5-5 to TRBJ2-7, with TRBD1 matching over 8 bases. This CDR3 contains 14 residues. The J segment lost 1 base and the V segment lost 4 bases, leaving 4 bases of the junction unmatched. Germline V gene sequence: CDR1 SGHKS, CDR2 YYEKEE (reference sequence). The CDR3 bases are TGTGCCAGCAGCGGCGGACAGGGATCCTACGAGCAGTACTTC. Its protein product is CASSGGQGSYEQYF. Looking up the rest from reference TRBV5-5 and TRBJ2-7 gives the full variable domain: DAGVTQSPTHLIKTRGQQVTLRCSPISGHKSVSWYQQVLGQGPQFIFQYYEKEERGRGNFPDRFSARQFPNYSSELNVNALLLGDSALYLCASSGGQGSYEQYFGPGTRLTVT.

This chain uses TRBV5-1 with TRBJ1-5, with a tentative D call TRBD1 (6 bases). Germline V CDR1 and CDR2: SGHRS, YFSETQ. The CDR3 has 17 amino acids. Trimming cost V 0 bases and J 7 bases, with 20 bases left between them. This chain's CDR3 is CASSLVRGLQGMQPQHF. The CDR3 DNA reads TGCGCCAGCAGCTTGGTCAGGGGCCTCCAGGGTATGCAGCCCCAGCATTTT.

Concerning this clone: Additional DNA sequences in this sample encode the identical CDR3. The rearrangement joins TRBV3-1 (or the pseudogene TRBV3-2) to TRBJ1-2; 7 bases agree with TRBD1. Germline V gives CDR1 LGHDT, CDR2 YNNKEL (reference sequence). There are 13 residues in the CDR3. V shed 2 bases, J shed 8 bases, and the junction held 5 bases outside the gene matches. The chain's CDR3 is CASSQLTGLGYTF. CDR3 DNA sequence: TGTGCCAGCAGCCAACTGACAGGGTTGGGCTACACCTTC.

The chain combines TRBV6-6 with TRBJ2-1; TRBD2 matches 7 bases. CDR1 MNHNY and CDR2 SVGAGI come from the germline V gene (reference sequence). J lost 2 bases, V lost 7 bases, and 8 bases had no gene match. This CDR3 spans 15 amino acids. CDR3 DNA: TGTGCCAGCAAAATCAGCGGGGTTGCCTACAATGAGCAGTTCTTC. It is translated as CASKISGVAYNEQFF.

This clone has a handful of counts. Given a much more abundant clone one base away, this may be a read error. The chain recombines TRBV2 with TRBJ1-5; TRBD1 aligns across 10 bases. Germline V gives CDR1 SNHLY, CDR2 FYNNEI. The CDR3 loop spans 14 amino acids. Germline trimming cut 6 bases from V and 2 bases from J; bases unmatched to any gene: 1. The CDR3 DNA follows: TGTGCCAGCAGGGGGACAGGGGGCAATCAGCCCCAGCATTTT. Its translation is CASRGTGGNQPQHF.

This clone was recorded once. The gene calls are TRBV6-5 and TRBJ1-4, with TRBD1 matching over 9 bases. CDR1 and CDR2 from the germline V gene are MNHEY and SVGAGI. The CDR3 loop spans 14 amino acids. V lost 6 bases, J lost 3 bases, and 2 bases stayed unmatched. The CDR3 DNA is TGTGCCAGCAGCAACAGGGGGCCTAATGAAAAACTGTTTTTT. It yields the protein CASSNRGPNEKLFF.

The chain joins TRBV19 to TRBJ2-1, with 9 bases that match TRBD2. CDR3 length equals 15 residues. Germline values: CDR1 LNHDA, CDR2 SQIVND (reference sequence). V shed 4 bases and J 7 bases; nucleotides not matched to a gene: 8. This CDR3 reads CASSTLAGRGNEQFF. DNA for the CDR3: TGTGCCAGTAGTACTCTAGCGGGGCGGGGGAATGAGCAGTTCTTC.

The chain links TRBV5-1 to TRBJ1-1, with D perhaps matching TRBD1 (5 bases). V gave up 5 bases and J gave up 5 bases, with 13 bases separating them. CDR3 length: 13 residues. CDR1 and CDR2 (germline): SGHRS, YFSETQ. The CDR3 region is CASRREGYTEAFF. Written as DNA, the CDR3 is TGCGCCAGCAGGAGGGAGGGGTATACTGAAGCTTTCTTT.

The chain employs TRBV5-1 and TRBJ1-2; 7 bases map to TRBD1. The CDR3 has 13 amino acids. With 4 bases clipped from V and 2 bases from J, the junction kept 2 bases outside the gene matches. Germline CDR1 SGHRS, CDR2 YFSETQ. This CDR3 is CASSPTGNYGYTF. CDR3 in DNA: TGCGCCAGCAGCCCGACAGGGAACTATGGCTACACCTTC. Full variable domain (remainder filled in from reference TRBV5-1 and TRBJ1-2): KAGVTQTPRYLIKTRGQQVTLSCSPISGHRSVSWYQQTPGQGLQFLFEYFSETQRNKGNFPGRFSGRQFSNSRSEMNVSTLELGDSALYLCASSPTGNYGYTFGSGTRLTVV.

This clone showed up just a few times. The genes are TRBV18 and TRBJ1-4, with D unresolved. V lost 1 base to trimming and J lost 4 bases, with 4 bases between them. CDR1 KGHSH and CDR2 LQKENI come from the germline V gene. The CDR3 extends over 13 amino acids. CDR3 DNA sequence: TGTGCCAGCTCACCACAGCATAATGAAAAACTGTTTTTT. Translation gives CASSPQHNEKLFF.

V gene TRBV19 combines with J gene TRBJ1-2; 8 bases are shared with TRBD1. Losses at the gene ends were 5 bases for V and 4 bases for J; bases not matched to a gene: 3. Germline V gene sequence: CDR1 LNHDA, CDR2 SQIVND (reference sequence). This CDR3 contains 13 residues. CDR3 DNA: TGTGCCAGTAGTGGGACAGGCGCCTATGGCTACACCTTC. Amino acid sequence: CASSGTGAYGYTF.

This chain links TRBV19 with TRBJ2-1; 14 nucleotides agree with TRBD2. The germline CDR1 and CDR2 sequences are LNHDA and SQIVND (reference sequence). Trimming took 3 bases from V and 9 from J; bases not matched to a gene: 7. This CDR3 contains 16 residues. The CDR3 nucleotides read TGTGCCAGTAGTATCGGGACTAGCGGGGGAGGCGGTGAGCAGTTCTTC. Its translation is CASSIGTSGGGGEQFF.

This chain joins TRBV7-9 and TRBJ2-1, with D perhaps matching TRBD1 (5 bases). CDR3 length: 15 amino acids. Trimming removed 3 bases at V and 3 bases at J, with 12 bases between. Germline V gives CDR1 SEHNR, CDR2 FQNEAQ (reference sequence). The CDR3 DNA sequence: TGTGCCAGCAGCTTCCAGGGCGGCCTCTACAATGAGCAGTTCTTC. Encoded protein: CASSFQGGLYNEQFF.

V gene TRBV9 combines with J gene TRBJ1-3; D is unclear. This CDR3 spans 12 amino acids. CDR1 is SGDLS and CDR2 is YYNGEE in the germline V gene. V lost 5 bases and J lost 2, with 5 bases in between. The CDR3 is CASRSAGNTIYF. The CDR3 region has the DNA TGTGCCAGCAGGTCTGCTGGAAACACCATATATTTT.

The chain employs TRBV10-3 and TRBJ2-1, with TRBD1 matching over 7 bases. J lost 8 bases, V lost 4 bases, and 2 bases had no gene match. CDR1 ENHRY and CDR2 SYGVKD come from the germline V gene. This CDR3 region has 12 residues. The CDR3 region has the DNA TGTGCCATCAGTGCCGACAGGGATGAGCAGTTCTTC. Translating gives CAISADRDEQFF.

Here the CDR3 reads CASSYAGTTYEQYF. The DNA for the CDR3 is TGTGCCAGCAGTTACGCGGGGACCACCTACGAGCAGTACTTC. V and J are TRBV6-5 and TRBJ2-7; maybe TRBD2 (6 bases). Germline V gene data show CDR1 as MNHEY and CDR2 as SVGAGI. Trimming removed 2 bases at V and 2 bases at J, with 10 bases between. The CDR3 spans 14 residues.

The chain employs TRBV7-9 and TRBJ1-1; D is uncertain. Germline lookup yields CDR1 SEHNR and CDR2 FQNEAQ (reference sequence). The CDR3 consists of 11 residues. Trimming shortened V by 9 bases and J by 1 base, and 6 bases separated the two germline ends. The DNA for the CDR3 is TGTGCCAGTGGAGCGAACACTGAAGCTTTCTTT. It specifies CASGANTEAFF.

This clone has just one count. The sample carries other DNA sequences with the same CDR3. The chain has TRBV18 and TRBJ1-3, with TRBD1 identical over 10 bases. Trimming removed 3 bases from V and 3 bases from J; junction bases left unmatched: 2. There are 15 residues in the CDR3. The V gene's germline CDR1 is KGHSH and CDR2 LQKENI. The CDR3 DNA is TGTGCCAGCTCACCCGGGACAGGGGTTGGAAACACCATATATTTT. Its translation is CASSPGTGVGNTIYF. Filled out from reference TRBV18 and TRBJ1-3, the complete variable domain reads NAGVMQNPRHLVRRRGQEARLRCSPMKGHSHVYWYRQLPEEGLKFMVYLQKENIIDESGMPKERFSAEFPKEGPSILRIQQVVRGDSAAYFCASSPGTGVGNTIYFGEGSWLTVV.

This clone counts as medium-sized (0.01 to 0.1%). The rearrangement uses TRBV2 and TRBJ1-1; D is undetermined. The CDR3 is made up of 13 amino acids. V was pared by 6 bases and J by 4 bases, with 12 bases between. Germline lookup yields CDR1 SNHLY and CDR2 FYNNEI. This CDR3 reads CASSPTAVTEAFF. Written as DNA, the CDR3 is TGTGCCAGCAGCCCGACGGCGGTCACTGAAGCTTTCTTT.

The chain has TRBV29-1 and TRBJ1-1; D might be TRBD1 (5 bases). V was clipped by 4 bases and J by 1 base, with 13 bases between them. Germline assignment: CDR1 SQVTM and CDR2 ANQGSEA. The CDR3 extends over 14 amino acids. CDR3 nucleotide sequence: TGCAGCGTTGCAGCGGGACTCCAGAACACTGAAGCTTTCTTT. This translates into CSVAAGLQNTEAFF.